A selection of T cell receptor beta chains follows, all from one sample in a study of T cells in localized non-small cell lung cancer. This table comes from immunoSEQ multiplex PCR, and its TCRdb copy is limited to in-frame clones, with some not included. The data show roughly 34,000 clones, with about 81% seen just once and approximately 35% held by the top ten. This specimen consisted of peripheral blood, obtained before any cancer treatment. These receptor sequences come from a male donor aged 60 or older with stage II squamous cell lung carcinoma. Each CDR3 is given without its conserved first and last residue.

>TRBJ1-4|TRBV28
ASSLIAPGTTNEKLF
>TRBJ1-1|TRBV7-3
ASSFWRDTEAF
>TRBJ1-4|TRBV5-8
ASSTGDGQTNEKLF
>TRBJ2-3|TRBV2
ATRQSQARTDTQY
>TRBJ2-3|TRBV5-8
ASSLVSLPDTQY
>TRBJ2-5|TRBV5-4
ASSLVSKETQY
>TRBJ2-3|TRBV7-2
ASSLASRTSGTQY
>TRBJ2-2|TRBV6-4
ASSDSTGDTGELF
>TRBJ2-5|TRBV10-2
ASSVGLAEETQY
>TRBJ2-1|TRBV5-4
ASSTGDRDNNEQF
>TRBJ2-2|TRBV2
ASNPTGRGGELF
>TRBJ2-3|TRBV9
ASSVVQAGEGTQY
>TRBJ1-6|TRBV28
ATRLERGRSPLH
>TRBJ1-2|TRBV5-1
ASSQGQEINGYT
>TRBJ2-7|TRBV7-9
ASGTGPYEQY
>TRBJ2-3|TRBV9
ASSVVGLGTSGSTDTQY
>TRBJ2-5|TRBV25-1
ASSEGDSLSRATQY
>TRBJ2-7|TRBV9
ASSGRDEQY
>TRBJ2-7|TRBV14
ASSQLTGGFYEQY
>TRBJ1-1|TRBV6-6
ASSYRPAPNTEAF
>TRBJ1-6|TRBV7-8
ASSLVTGQPN
>TRBJ1-1|TRBV7-7
ASSLSGDTEAF
>TRBJ2-2|TRBV19
ASSIRLYTGELF
>TRBJ2-1|TRBV10-3
ASLAPLNNEQF
>TRBJ2-7|TRBV28
ASRGGAARSWYEQY
>TRBJ1-2|TRBV7-9
ASSRTGEPLYGYT
>TRBJ2-1|TRBV5-1
ASSLRDSYNEQF
>TRBJ1-2|TRBV27
ASSTGTGENGYT
>TRBJ2-1|TRBV5-1
ASSLSGTSEAEQF
>TRBJ1-2|TRBV15
ATSRSRARNYGYT
>TRBJ1-2|TRBV9
ASSVTGQGGYT
>TRBJ1-2|TRBV7-6
ASSFGTSYGYT
>TRBJ2-1|TRBV5-1
ASSIGPEQF
>TRBJ2-3|TRBV2
ASKTSWADTQY
>TRBJ2-2|TRBV5-4
ASSSTSANTGELF
>TRBJ1-4|TRBV9
ASSVLSQTDNNEKLF
>TRBJ1-2|TRBV15
ATSPDRNPFINYGYT
>TRBJ2-3|TRBV5-5
ASSLEGQGGRTDTQY
>TRBJ2-3|TRBV7-7
ASSLGTSGDTQY
>TRBJ2-5|TRBV18
ASSPYRKTQY
>TRBJ2-3|TRBV15
ATSRGSLAEPTDTQY
>TRBJ1-1|TRBV5-5
ASSLTTGHTEAF